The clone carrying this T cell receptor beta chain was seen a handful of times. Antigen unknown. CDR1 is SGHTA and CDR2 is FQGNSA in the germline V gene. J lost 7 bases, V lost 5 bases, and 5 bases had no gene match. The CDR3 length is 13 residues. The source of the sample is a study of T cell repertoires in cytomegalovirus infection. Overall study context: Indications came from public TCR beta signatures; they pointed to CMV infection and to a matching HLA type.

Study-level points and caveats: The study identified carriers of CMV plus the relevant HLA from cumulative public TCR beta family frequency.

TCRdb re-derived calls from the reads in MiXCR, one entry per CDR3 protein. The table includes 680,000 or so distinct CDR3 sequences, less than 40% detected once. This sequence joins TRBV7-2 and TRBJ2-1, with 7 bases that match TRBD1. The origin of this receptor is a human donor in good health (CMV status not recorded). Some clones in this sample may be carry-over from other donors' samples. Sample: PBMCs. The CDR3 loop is CASSGYRGNEQFF. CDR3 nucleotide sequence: TGTGCCAGCAGCGGCTACAGGGGAAATGAGCAGTTCTTC.